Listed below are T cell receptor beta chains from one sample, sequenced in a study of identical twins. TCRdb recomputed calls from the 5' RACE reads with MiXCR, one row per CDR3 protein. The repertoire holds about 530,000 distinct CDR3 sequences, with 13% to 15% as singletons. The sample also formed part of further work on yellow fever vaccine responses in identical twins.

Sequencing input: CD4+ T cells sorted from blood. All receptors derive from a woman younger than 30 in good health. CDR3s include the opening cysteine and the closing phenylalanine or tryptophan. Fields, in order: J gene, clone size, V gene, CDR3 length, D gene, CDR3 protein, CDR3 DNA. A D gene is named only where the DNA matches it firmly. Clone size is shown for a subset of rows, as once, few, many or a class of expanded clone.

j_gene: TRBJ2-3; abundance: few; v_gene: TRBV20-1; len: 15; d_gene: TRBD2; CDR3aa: CSATGTSGHTDTQYF; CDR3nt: TGCAGTGCTACCGGGACTAGCGGACACACAGATACGCAGTATTTT
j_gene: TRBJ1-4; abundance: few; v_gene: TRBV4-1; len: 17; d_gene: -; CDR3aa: CASSQLPVGPTNEKLFF; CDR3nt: TGCGCCAGCAGCCAACTCCCGGTTGGCCCAACTAATGAAAAACTGTTTTTT
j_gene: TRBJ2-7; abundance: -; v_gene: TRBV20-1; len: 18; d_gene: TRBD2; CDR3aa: CSATRTSGRAGGSYEQYF; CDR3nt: TGCAGTGCAACCCGGACTAGCGGGAGGGCCGGCGGGTCCTACGAGCAGTACTTC
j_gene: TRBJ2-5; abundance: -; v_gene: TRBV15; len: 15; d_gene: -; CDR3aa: CAPSSLFSGKETQYF; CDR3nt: TGTGCCCCCAGCAGCCTATTCTCGGGAAAGGAGACCCAGTACTTC
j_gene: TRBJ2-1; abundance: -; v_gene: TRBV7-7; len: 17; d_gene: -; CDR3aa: CASSSGIPGVPYNEQFF; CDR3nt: TGTGCCAGCAGCTCCGGCATCCCCGGAGTCCCCTACAATGAGCAGTTCTTC
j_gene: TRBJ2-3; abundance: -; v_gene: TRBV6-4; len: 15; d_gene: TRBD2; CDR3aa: CASSLLAGAADTQYF; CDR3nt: TGTGCCAGCAGTTTGCTAGCGGGAGCAGCAGATACGCAGTATTTT
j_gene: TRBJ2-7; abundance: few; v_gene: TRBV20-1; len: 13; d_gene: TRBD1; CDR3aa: CSADPPTGNEQYF; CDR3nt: TGCAGTGCTGATCCCCCGACAGGGAACGAGCAGTACTTC
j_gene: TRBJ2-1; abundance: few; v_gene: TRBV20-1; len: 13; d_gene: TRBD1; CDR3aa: CSAPGQDYNEQFF; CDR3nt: TGCAGTGCTCCGGGACAGGACTACAATGAGCAGTTCTTC
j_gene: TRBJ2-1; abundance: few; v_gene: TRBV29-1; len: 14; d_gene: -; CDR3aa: CSARVIRTGNEQFF; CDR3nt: TGCAGCGCCCGAGTCATTCGTACCGGCAATGAGCAGTTCTTC
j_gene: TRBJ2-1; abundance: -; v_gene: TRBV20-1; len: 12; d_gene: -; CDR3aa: CSARKGGNEQFF; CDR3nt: TGCAGTGCTAGGAAGGGCGGCAATGAGCAGTTCTTC
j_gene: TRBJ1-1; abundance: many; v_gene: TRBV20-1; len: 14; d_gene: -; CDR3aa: CSARAAGWNTEAFF; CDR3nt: TGCAGTGCTAGAGCCGCAGGGTGGAACACTGAAGCTTTCTTT
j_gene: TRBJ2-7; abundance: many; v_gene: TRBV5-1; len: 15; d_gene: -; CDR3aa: CASSLEFSGSYERYF; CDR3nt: TGCGCCAGCAGCTTGGAATTCTCGGGCAGCTACGAGCGGTACTTC
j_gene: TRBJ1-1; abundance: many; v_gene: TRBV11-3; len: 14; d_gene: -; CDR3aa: CASAKGYLNTEAFF; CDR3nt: TGTGCCAGCGCCAAGGGCTACTTGAACACTGAAGCTTTCTTT
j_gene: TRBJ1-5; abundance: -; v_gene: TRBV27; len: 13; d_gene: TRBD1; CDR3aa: CASSRTGGAAQHF; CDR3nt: TGTGCCAGCAGTCGGACAGGGGGCGCGGCCCAGCATTTT
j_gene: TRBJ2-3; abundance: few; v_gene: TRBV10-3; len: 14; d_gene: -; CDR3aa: CAIKRDFLTDTQYF; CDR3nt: TGTGCCATCAAACGGGACTTCCTCACAGATACGCAGTATTTT
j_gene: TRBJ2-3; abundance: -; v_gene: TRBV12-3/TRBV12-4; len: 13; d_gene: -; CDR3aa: CASKGANLNTQYF; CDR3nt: TGTGCCAGCAAGGGAGCGAACCTTAATACGCAGTATTTT
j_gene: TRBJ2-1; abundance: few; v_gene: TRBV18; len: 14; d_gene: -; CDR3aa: CASSPPAFYNEQFF; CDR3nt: TGTGCCAGCTCACCTCCAGCTTTCTACAATGAGCAGTTCTTC
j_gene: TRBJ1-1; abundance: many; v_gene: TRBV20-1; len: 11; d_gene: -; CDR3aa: CSAPPLVEAFF; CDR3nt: TGCAGTGCTCCTCCTTTGGTTGAAGCTTTCTTT
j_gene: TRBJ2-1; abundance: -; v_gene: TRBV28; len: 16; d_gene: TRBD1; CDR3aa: CASSLAGTGYRLEQFF; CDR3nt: TGTGCCAGCAGTTTAGCCGGGACAGGGTATCGACTTGAGCAGTTCTTC
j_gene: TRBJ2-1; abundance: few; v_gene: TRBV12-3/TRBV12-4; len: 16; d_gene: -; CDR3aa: CASRPSGRTSYNEQFF; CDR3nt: TGTGCCAGCAGACCCTCTGGGCGGACCTCCTACAATGAGCAGTTCTTC
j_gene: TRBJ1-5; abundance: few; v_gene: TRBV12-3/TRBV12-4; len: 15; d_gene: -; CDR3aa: CASSLRGNSNQPQHF; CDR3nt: TGTGCCAGCAGTTTAAGAGGGAATAGCAATCAGCCCCAGCATTTT
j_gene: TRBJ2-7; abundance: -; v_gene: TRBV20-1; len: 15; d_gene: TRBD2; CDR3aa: CSASASGRSSYEQYF; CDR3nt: TGCAGTGCTTCGGCTAGCGGGAGGAGCTCCTACGAGCAGTACTTC
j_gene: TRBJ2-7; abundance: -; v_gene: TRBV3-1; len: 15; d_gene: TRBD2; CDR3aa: CASSQGVAGGYEQYF; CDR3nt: TGTGCCAGCAGCCAAGGAGTAGCGGGAGGGTACGAGCAGTACTTC
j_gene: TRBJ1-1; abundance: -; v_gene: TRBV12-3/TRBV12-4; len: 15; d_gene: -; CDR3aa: CASSSLRGMNTEAFF; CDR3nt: TGTGCCAGCAGTTCTCTCAGGGGTATGAACACTGAAGCTTTCTTT
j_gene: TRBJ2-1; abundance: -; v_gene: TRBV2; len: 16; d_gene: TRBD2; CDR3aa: CASRDFGGSSYNEQFF; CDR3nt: TGTGCCAGCAGGGACTTCGGGGGGAGCTCCTACAATGAGCAGTTCTTC
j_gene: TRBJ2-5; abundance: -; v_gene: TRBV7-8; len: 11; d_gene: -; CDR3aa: CASSFWGALYF; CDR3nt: TGTGCCAGCAGCTTCTGGGGGGCCCTATACTTC
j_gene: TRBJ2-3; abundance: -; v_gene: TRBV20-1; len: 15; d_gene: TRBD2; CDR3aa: CSASPQRGGTDTQYF; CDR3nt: TGCAGTGCTAGCCCCCAGCGGGGGGGCACAGATACGCAGTATTTT
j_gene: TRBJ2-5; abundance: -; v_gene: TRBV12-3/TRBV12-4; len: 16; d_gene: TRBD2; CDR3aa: CASSDYSGGAEGAQYF; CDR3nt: TGTGCCAGCAGTGACTATAGCGGGGGGGCCGAAGGGGCCCAGTACTTC
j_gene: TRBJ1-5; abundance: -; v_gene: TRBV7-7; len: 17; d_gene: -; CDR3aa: CASSPQTGLYSNQPQHF; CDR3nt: TGTGCCAGCAGCCCCCAAACGGGGCTCTATAGCAATCAGCCCCAGCATTTT
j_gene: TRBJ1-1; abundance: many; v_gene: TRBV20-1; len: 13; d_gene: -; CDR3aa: CSARTDLNTEAFF; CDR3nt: TGCAGTGCCCGTACTGACTTGAACACTGAAGCTTTCTTT
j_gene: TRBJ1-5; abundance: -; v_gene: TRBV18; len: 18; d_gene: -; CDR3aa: CASSPRRRGDGGNQPQHF; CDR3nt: TGTGCCAGCTCACCACGGCGCAGGGGCGACGGGGGCAATCAGCCCCAGCATTTT
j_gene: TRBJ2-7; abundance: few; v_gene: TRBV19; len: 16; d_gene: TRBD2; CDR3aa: CASSTPLAGDLYEQYF; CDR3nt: TGTGCCAGTAGTACCCCGTTGGCGGGAGATCTCTACGAGCAGTACTTC
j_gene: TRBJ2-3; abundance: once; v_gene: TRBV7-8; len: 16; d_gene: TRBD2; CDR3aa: CASSLGGRGVADTQYF; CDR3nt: TGTGCCAGCAGCTTAGGGGGGCGGGGGGTCGCAGATACGCAGTATTTT
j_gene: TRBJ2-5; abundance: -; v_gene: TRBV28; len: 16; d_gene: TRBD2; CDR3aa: CASSPTLAGGPGTQYF; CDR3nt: TGTGCCAGCAGTCCTACTTTGGCGGGAGGGCCTGGGACCCAGTACTTC
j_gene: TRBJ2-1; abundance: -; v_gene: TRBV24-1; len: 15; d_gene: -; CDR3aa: CATSEPGLGKDEQFF; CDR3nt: TGTGCCACCAGTGAGCCGGGACTTGGGAAGGATGAGCAGTTCTTC
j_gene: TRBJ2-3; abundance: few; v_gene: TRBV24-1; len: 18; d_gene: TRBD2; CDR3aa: CATSEPGLAGRRTDTQYF; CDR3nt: TGTGCCACCAGTGAACCGGGACTAGCGGGGAGACGCACAGATACGCAGTATTTT
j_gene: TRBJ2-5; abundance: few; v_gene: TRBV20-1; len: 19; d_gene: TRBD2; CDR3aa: CSANPTSGGAPMTKLSQYF; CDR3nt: TGCAGTGCTAACCCGACTAGCGGGGGGGCTCCGATGACAAAATTGTCCCAGTACTTC
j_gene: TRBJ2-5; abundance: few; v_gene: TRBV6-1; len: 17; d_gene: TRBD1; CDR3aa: CASSLRTGGALGETQYF; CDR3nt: TGTGCCAGCAGTCTCAGGACAGGGGGCGCACTGGGGGAGACCCAGTACTTC
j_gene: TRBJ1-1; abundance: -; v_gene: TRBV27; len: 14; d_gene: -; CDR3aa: CASTQRRGNTEAFF; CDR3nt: TGTGCCAGCACTCAAAGAAGGGGGAACACTGAAGCTTTCTTT
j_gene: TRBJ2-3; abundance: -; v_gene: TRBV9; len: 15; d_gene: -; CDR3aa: CASGYGASLTDTQYF; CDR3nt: TGTGCCAGCGGCTACGGGGCCTCTCTCACAGATACGCAGTATTTT